This T cell receptor (beta chain) came from a study of response to subunit inactivated influenza vaccine. TCRdb reanalysed the RT-PCR reads using MiXCR and keeps one entry per CDR3 protein. The sample includes more than 150,000 distinct CDR3 sequences, approximately 9.2% of them seen just once. Germline V gene lookup returns CDR1 MNHEY and CDR2 SMNVEV (reference sequence). The CDR3 totals 13 residues. V lost 6 bases to trimming and J lost 3 bases, with 11 bases between them. This clonotype was counted at least ten times. The origin of this receptor is a man between 50 and 59 years old who received an inactivated influenza vaccine. The rearrangement uses TRBV27 and TRBJ1-1, with D possibly matching TRBD1 (5 bases). Specimen: non-naive T cells sorted from PBMCs, collected on the day of vaccination. In nucleotides, the CDR3 is TGTGCCAGCAGCCTGACGGGGGACACTGAAGCTTTCTTT. Translation gives CASSLTGDTEAFF.